Below are 18 T cell receptor beta chains sequenced from a single sample in a study of radiation and T cells in renal cell carcinoma. The data were produced by immunoSEQ multiplex PCR, yet TCRdb's version contains in-frame clones alone and is incomplete. The sample carries over 85,000 clones, around 85% recorded once. Time point noted: blood 4 weeks post-SBRT, at nephrectomy. Treatment of the sample: 15 Gy SBRT to primary tumor, nephrectomy 4 weeks later. Sample: blood, taken from a patient whose treatment included radiotherapy and nephrectomy. The receptors derive from a man over 45 with renal cell carcinoma.

The rearrangement links TRBV5-4 to TRBJ2-4, with 10 bases lining up with TRBD1. The CDR3 has 15 residues. V was pared by 1 base and J by 7 bases, with 5 bases of the junction left unmatched. Germline V gene sequence: CDR1 SGHNT, CDR2 YYREEE (reference sequence). For the CDR3, the DNA is TGTGCCAGCAGCTTGATTACGGACAGGGGGAACATTCAGTACTTC. As protein: CASSLITDRGNIQYF.

The chain joins TRBV5-1 to TRBJ2-7; 12 nucleotides align to TRBD2. This CDR3 comprises 16 residues. Germline V gene sequence: CDR1 SGHRS, CDR2 YFSETQ. The ends lost 4 bases at V and 3 bases at J; junction bases unmatched: 8. Here the CDR3 reads CASSKEGLAGIYEQYF. CDR3 sequence (DNA): TGCGCCAGCAGCAAAGAAGGACTAGCGGGAATCTACGAGCAGTACTTC.

The chain uses TRBV27 and TRBJ2-1; 9 bases fit TRBD2. The CDR3 spans 14 residues. The V gene end was trimmed by 8 bases and the J gene end by 5 bases; junction bases not matched to a gene: 7. Germline values: CDR1 MNHEY, CDR2 SMNVEV (reference sequence). CDR3 DNA: TGTGCCAGCGGTCGACTAGCGGCCAACAATGAGCAGTTCTTC. Translating it yields CASGRLAANNEQFF.

The chain links TRBV13 to TRBJ1-3, with D possibly matching TRBD1 (5 bases). The V gene's germline CDR1 is PRHDT and CDR2 FYEKMQ (reference sequence). The CDR3 loop spans 17 amino acids. V shed 5 bases and J shed 5 bases, with 22 bases lying between them. CDR3 residues: CASSAAGRGLGRNTIYF. The CDR3 region has the DNA TGTGCCAGCAGCGCCGCAGGGAGGGGCCTTGGGAGAAACACCATATATTTT.

The V call is TRBV7-2, the J call TRBJ1-4; no clear D gene. The CDR3 extends over 15 amino acids. Deletions cut 5 bases from V and 6 bases from J, with 16 bases between. Germline-derived CDR1 and CDR2 are SGHTA and FQGNSA. CDR3 residues: CASSLTSQVHEKLFF. In DNA form, the CDR3 reads TGTGCCAGCAGCCTCACCTCCCAAGTCCATGAAAAACTGTTTTTT.

The chain employs TRBV4-1 and TRBJ1-3, with D possibly being TRBD1 (5 bases). Germline lookup yields CDR1 MGHRA and CDR2 YSYEKL. V lost 2 bases and J lost 0, with 11 bases in between. This CDR3 has 16 residues. CDR3 sequence (DNA): TGCGCCAGCAGCCAACAAGACAGACACTCTGGAAACACCATATATTTT. Translating gives CASSQQDRHSGNTIYF.

The chain is built from TRBV7-9 and TRBJ2-3; TRBD1 might be the D (6 bases). V was shortened by 5 bases and J by 0 bases, with 18 bases between the two germline ends. The CDR3 consists of 17 residues. CDR1 is SEHNR and CDR2 is FQNEAQ in the germline V gene (reference sequence). CDR3 bases: TGTGCCAGCAGCCGTGTAACCGGGACACAGAGCACAGATACGCAGTATTTT. It codes for CASSRVTGTQSTDTQYF.

The chain links TRBV5-3 to TRBJ2-7, with D possibly being TRBD1 (6 bases). TRBV5-3 counts as an open reading frame of uncertain function. Trimming pared 0 bases from V and 1 base from J, leaving 8 bases between. This CDR3 has 14 amino acids. The CDR3 reads CARSLGTVSYEQYF. For the CDR3, the DNA is TGTGCCAGAAGCTTGGGGACAGTATCCTACGAGCAGTACTTC.

About this clone: One end of the junction does not line up with germline, which may come from a read error. The same CDR3 arises from other DNA sequences in this sample as well. V and J are TRBV6-6 and TRBJ2-3, with 10 nucleotides matching TRBD2. The CDR3 sequence is 16 residues long. CDR1 and CDR2 from the germline V gene are MNHNY and SVGAGI (reference sequence). CDR3 in DNA: TGTGCCAGCAGTTCGAAGCGGGGGGGCCGCACGGATACGCAGTATTTT. Its translation: CASSSKRGGRTDTQYF.

This clone was recorded only once. J is TRBJ2-7 and V is TRBV5-1; 8 bases map to TRBD1. This CDR3 contains 14 residues. CDR1 and CDR2 (germline): SGHRS, YFSETQ. V was clipped by 2 bases and J by 6 bases; unmatched bases: 7. This CDR3 reads CASSFQGADGEQYF. In DNA form, the CDR3 reads TGCGCCAGCAGCTTCCAGGGGGCGGATGGCGAGCAGTACTTC.

The V and J genes are TRBV5-1 and TRBJ2-1; a possible D gene is TRBD1 (6 bases). Between the trimmed V and J ends, which lost 4 bases and 1 base, there was a span of 18 bases. Germline values: CDR1 SGHRS, CDR2 YFSETQ. This CDR3 spans 17 amino acids. DNA for the CDR3: TGCGCCAGCAGCATGGGTGCAGGGGAAAAGTCCTACAATGAGCAGTTCTTC. This gives the protein CASSMGAGEKSYNEQFF.

The V call is TRBV5-1, the J call TRBJ1-2; weak D call: TRBD1 (5 bases). The CDR3 is 16 residues long. V lost 4 bases, J lost 4 bases, and 20 bases lay in between. Germline-derived CDR1 and CDR2 are SGHRS and YFSETQ. The CDR3 bases are TGCGCCAGCAGCGGATACTTAGGGGAGACGGGCTATGGCTACACCTTC. This sequence encodes CASSGYLGETGYGYTF.

The chain uses TRBV7-9 and TRBJ1-2; D is uncertain. The V gene's germline CDR1 is SEHNR and CDR2 FQNEAQ (reference sequence). Between the trimmed V and J ends, which lost 4 bases and 8 bases, there was a span of 14 bases. The CDR3 is made up of 13 amino acids. CDR3 DNA sequence: TGTGCCAGCAGCTCCTCAGCGGTGGGAGGCTACACCTTC. Translation: CASSSSAVGGYTF.

The gene calls are TRBV2 and TRBJ2-5, with 8 bases lining up with TRBD2. The germline V gene has CDR1 SNHLY and CDR2 FYNNEI. V shed 8 bases and J 7 bases; nucleotides not matched to a gene: 12. CDR3 length: 14 residues. The CDR3: CASRSQAGGGTQYF. CDR3 DNA sequence: TGTGCCAGCCGGAGCCAGGCGGGAGGAGGGACCCAGTACTTC.

The genes are TRBV5-4 and TRBJ2-3; 9 positions agree with TRBD2. Trimming took 0 bases from V and 6 from J; bases not matched to a gene: 8. The germline V gene encodes CDR1 SGHNT and CDR2 YYREEE (reference sequence). This CDR3 is built from 16 residues. The CDR3 spells CASSLAASGKSDTQYF. The DNA of the CDR3 is TGTGCCAGCAGCTTGGCTGCTAGCGGGAAATCTGATACGCAGTATTTT.

The chain uses TRBV5-1 and TRBJ2-5; no definite D call. V was shortened by 0 bases and J by 1 base, with 7 bases between the two germline ends. This CDR3 spans 14 amino acids. CDR1 is SGHRS, CDR2 YFSETQ, per germline. CDR3 nucleotide sequence: TGCGCCAGCAGCTTGGGCAGCACCCAAGAGACCCAGTACTTC. Protein: CASSLGSTQETQYF.

V and J are TRBV30 and TRBJ2-5; TRBD1 matches 9 bases. Trimming at V came to 3 bases and at J to 2 bases, leaving 4 bases not matched to a gene. The CDR3 covers 14 residues. Germline V gene lookup returns CDR1 GTSNPN and CDR2 SVGIG (reference sequence). The CDR3 sequence: CAWSRGQGQETQYF. CDR3 nucleotides: TGTGCCTGGAGCCGGGGACAGGGACAAGAGACCCAGTACTTC.

The chain has TRBV18 and TRBJ1-3; D remains ambiguous. This CDR3 spans 15 amino acids. V was cut by 6 bases and J by 3 bases, with 15 bases left in between. The V gene's germline CDR1 is KGHSH and CDR2 LQKENI. CDR3 sequence: CASSVSWGGGNTIYF. CDR3 sequence (DNA): TGTGCCAGCTCGGTTTCGTGGGGTGGTGGAAACACCATATATTTT.